The 15 T cell receptor beta chains given below trace back to one sample, sequenced in a study of OX40 agonist ivuxolimab in advanced cancers. Profiled with immunoSEQ multiplex PCR; TCRdb holds only in-frame clones, not every one. Of about 76,000 clones detected, approximately 86% appear once; the ten largest clones hold over 2%. This specimen was CD4+ or CD8+ T cells sorted from blood, taken in a trial of the OX40 agonist ivuxolimab. These receptor sequences come from an adult with an advanced solid tumor such as melanoma, head and neck, liver or kidney cancer.

The chain joins TRBV6-6 to TRBJ1-2; no clear D gene. V lost 2 bases and J 7 bases, leaving 5 bases between the germline ends. CDR1 is MNHNY, CDR2 SVGAGI, per germline (reference sequence). This CDR3 has 11 amino acids. This CDR3 reads CASSYRAGYTF. The CDR3 DNA follows: TGTGCCAGCAGTTACAGGGCTGGCTACACCTTC.

This clone was seen only a few times. The chain is built from TRBV2 and TRBJ2-5; possibly TRBD2 for D (5 bases). The CDR3 is made up of 14 amino acids. Trimming pared 0 bases from V and 6 bases from J, leaving 11 bases between. Germline V CDR1 and CDR2: SNHLY, FYNNEI. The CDR3 DNA reads TGTGCCAGCAGTGAAGCCGAGGGAAGAAAGACCCAGTACTTC. This gives the protein CASSEAEGRKTQYF.

This clone was detected only a few times. V is TRBV15 and J is TRBJ1-5; D uncertain. Germline V gene data show CDR1 as LNHNV and CDR2 as YYDKDF (reference sequence). This CDR3 is 14 amino acids long. Trimming removed 0 bases at V and 4 bases at J, with 7 bases between. As DNA, the CDR3 is TGTGCCACCAGCAGAGAGGGCAGTAATCAGCCCCAGCATTTT. Protein product: CATSREGSNQPQHF.

V usage is TRBV4-1 and J usage is TRBJ1-6; 10 nucleotides align to TRBD1. The V gene's germline CDR1 is MGHRA and CDR2 YSYEKL. Unmatched junction bases numbered 9, after V lost 0 bases and J lost 10 bases. CDR3 length: 17 residues. CDR3 region: CASSQDPRQGAGSPLHF. The CDR3 nucleotides are TGCGCCAGCAGCCAAGATCCGCGACAGGGGGCAGGATCACCCCTCCACTTT.

In this sample, this clone turned up once. The chain links TRBV7-2 to TRBJ1-3; TRBD1 aligns across 7 bases. The CDR3 sequence is 16 residues long. Germline V CDR1 and CDR2: SGHTA, FQGNSA. After removal of 5 bases from V and 0 bases from J, the junction contained 7 bases not matched to a gene. This CDR3 reads CASSLWGQSSGNTIYF. CDR3 nucleotide sequence: TGTGCCAGCAGCCTCTGGGGACAGAGCTCTGGAAACACCATATATTTT.

This chain links TRBV6-1 with TRBJ2-7, with 9 bases identical to TRBD1. This CDR3 region has 16 residues. Trimming removed 1 base from V and 3 bases from J; junction bases left unmatched: 7. Germline V gene data show CDR1 as MNHNS and CDR2 as SASEGT. The CDR3 loop reads CASSEGSRDRVYEQYF. CDR3 sequence (DNA): TGTGCCAGCAGTGAAGGATCCCGGGACAGGGTCTACGAGCAGTACTTC.

The CDR3, as DNA: TGTGCCAGCAGTTTAGTCGCCCCAGCTAACTATGGCTACACCTTC. It encodes CASSLVAPANYGYTF. The V and J genes are TRBV28 and TRBJ1-2; no reliable D call. Trimming cost V 2 bases and J 0 bases, with 10 bases left between them. The length of the CDR3 is 15 residues. Germline V gives CDR1 MDHEN, CDR2 SYDVKM.

V usage is TRBV7-9 and J usage is TRBJ2-7; tentative D call: TRBD1 (5 bases). Trimming shortened V by 5 bases and J by 6 bases, and 11 bases separated the two germline ends. In germline, CDR1 is SEHNR, CDR2 FQNEAQ (reference sequence). The CDR3 has 12 residues. CDR3 in amino acids: CASSQTRVEQYF. The CDR3 DNA reads as TGTGCCAGCAGCCAAACCAGGGTCGAGCAGTACTTC.

The chain couples TRBV7-9 to TRBJ2-2; the match to TRBD1 covers 8 bases. The CDR3 loop spans 14 amino acids. Losses at the gene ends were 5 bases for V and 4 bases for J; bases not matched to a gene: 3. CDR1 and CDR2 from the germline V gene are SEHNR and FQNEAQ (reference sequence). Here the CDR3 reads CASSGTGPTGELFF. CDR3 in DNA: TGTGCCAGCAGCGGGACAGGTCCCACCGGGGAGCTGTTTTTT.

The chain carries TRBV11-2 and TRBJ2-7; D could derive from TRBD1 or TRBD2 (6 bases each). Deletions cut 1 base from V and 3 bases from J, with 13 bases between. Looked up from germline, CDR1 is SGHAT and CDR2 is FQNNGV. The CDR3 has 15 amino acids. The CDR3 protein is CASSLARGGYYEQYF. In DNA form, the CDR3 reads TGTGCCAGCAGCTTAGCCCGAGGGGGGTACTACGAGCAGTACTTC. Full variable domain (outside the CDR3, taken from reference TRBV11-2 and TRBJ2-7): EAGVAQSPRYKIIEKRQSVAFWCNPISGHATLYWYQQILGQGPKLLIQFQNNGVVDDSQLPKDRFSAERLKGVDSTLKIQPAKLEDSAVYLCASSLARGGYYEQYFGPGTRLTVT.

V is TRBV4-1 and J is TRBJ2-5; TRBD1 agrees at 7 bases. The ends lost 5 bases at V and 5 bases at J; junction bases unmatched: 8. This CDR3 has 14 amino acids. CDR1 MGHRA and CDR2 YSYEKL come from the germline V gene. DNA for the CDR3: TGCGCCAGCAGCGCACGAACAGGGGTCGAGACCCAGTACTTC. Protein product: CASSARTGVETQYF.

The J gene is TRBJ2-3, the V gene TRBV4-1, with D perhaps being TRBD1 or TRBD2 (5 bases each). Trimming took off 3 bases at V and 3 bases at J, with 13 bases between the two ends. This CDR3 contains 15 residues. CDR1 and CDR2 (germline): MGHRA, YSYEKL. The CDR3 spells CASSQLEGMTDTQYF. CDR3 coding DNA: TGCGCCAGCAGCCAGTTAGAGGGGATGACAGATACGCAGTATTTT.

The rearrangement joins TRBV10-3 to TRBJ1-1; weak D call: TRBD1 (6 bases). V was pared by 10 bases and J by 1 base, with 13 bases between. Germline loops: CDR1 ENHRY, CDR2 SYGVKD. The CDR3 is 13 amino acids. CDR3 loop: CASAQGQNTEAFF. The CDR3 DNA reads as TGTGCCAGCGCACAGGGACAGAACACTGAAGCTTTCTTT.

The genes are TRBV5-6 and TRBJ2-4; D might be TRBD2 (5 bases). This CDR3 has 14 residues. The V gene's germline CDR1 is SGHDT and CDR2 YYEEEE. V lost 4 bases and J lost 1, with 9 bases in between. The CDR3 DNA is TGTGCCAGCAGCCCCCCGGGGGCCAAAAACATTCAGTACTTC. It translates to CASSPPGAKNIQYF.

The V call is TRBV10-3, the J call TRBJ1-6; possible D gene TRBD1, 5 bases. From germline, CDR1 is ENHRY and CDR2 SYGVKD. Trimming cost V 3 bases and J 12 bases, with 6 bases left between them. The CDR3 extends over 11 amino acids. The CDR3 coding sequence is TGTGCCATCAGTGAAGGGGTACCCCTCCACTTT. Amino acid sequence: CAISEGVPLHF.